This passage covers 17 T cell receptor beta chains from one sample sequenced in a study of beta chain features in type 1 diabetes. Study observations and caveats: Type 1 diabetes patients had moderately but significantly shorter TCRB CDR3s in all four CD4+ subsets.

Their recognized antigens are unknown. Investigators reverse transcribed all isolated RNA, so they sequenced expressed TCRB transcripts. Clones were sequenced by immunoSEQ multiplex PCR, and TCRdb holds only the in-frame ones, with some missing. This repertoire shows some 700,000 clones, about an eighth found once; its top ten account for 0.02% to 0.025%. Sequencing was carried out using naive CD4+ T cells from blood. The receptors come from a young man with type 1 diabetes.

This clone was found a few times. At the DNA level, this CDR3 is encoded by other sequences in the same sample as well. The V gene is TRBV29-1, the J gene TRBJ1-2; D ambiguous. The CDR3 covers 12 residues. The germline V gene encodes CDR1 SQVTM and CDR2 ANQGSEA. Trimming took 3 bases from V and 5 from J, leaving 10 bases between them. CDR3 protein: CSVDPGLYGYTF. The CDR3 DNA sequence: TGCAGCGTTGATCCAGGCCTATATGGCTACACCTTC.

In this sample, this clone turned up once. This chain links TRBV18 with TRBJ1-2; the D is unclear. The CDR3 runs 15 residues. Trimming removed 2 bases from V and 2 bases from J, with 12 bases in between. Germline-derived CDR1 and CDR2 are KGHSH and LQKENI. The CDR3: CASSPGRQQNYGYTF. The CDR3, as DNA: TGTGCCAGCTCACCAGGGCGGCAGCAGAACTATGGCTACACCTTC.

The CDR3 nucleotides are TGTGCCAGCAGCTTAGAAGGGACAGGGATGGTTAAGCCCCAGCATTTT. Its translation: CASSLEGTGMVKPQHF. J is TRBJ1-5 and V is TRBV7-2; 9 positions agree with TRBD1. There are 16 residues in the CDR3. Losses at the gene ends were 1 base for V and 8 bases for J; bases not matched to a gene: 9. Germline CDR1 reads SGHTA; CDR2 reads FQGNSA.

This clone has more than one count but fewer than ten. CDR3 sequence (DNA): TGTGCCAGCAGTGTCCAGGGTTCCGCAGATACGCAGTATTTT. It translates to CASSVQGSADTQYF. This chain uses TRBV2 with TRBJ2-3; the D gene is possibly TRBD1 (5 bases). The CDR3 covers 14 residues. V was cut by 4 bases and J by 4 bases, with 12 bases left in between. Per the germline V gene, CDR1 is SNHLY and CDR2 is FYNNEI. The full variable domain, its missing parts supplied by reference TRBV2 and TRBJ2-3, is EPEVTQTPSHQVTQMGQEVILRCVPISNHLYFYWYRQILGQKVEFLVSFYNNEISEKSEIFDDQFSVERPDGSNFTLKIRSTKLEDSAMYFCASSVQGSADTQYFGPGTRLTVL.

This clone was picked up a small number of times. The rearrangement uses TRBV5-1 and TRBJ1-2, with TRBD1 identical over 7 bases. Trimming at V came to 4 bases and at J to 0 bases, leaving 3 bases not matched to a gene. This CDR3 is built from 14 residues. CDR1 is SGHRS and CDR2 is YFSETQ in the germline V gene. The CDR3 DNA follows: TGCGCCAGCAGCCCGGGACAGCCTAACTATGGCTACACCTTC. Amino acid sequence: CASSPGQPNYGYTF.

The chain uses TRBV2 and TRBJ2-5, with 9 nucleotides matching TRBD2. With 8 bases clipped from V and 4 bases from J, the junction kept 8 bases outside the gene matches. Germline lookup yields CDR1 SNHLY and CDR2 FYNNEI. The CDR3 loop spans 14 amino acids. The CDR3 coding sequence is TGTGCCAGCTCCGGGACTAGCCCTCGAGAGACCCAGTACTTC. The encoded protein is CASSGTSPRETQYF.

This clone was seen only a few times. The chain employs TRBV5-1 and TRBJ2-5; a weak D match, TRBD1 (6 bases). CDR1 is SGHRS, CDR2 YFSETQ, per germline. This CDR3 is 14 amino acids long. V dropped 0 bases and J dropped 5 bases, with 11 bases sitting between them. The CDR3 DNA follows: TGCGCCAGCAGCTTGGCCGGACAGAGGGAGACCCAGTACTTC. Protein sequence: CASSLAGQRETQYF.

This clone was counted between two and nine times. J is TRBJ2-5 and V is TRBV6-5; D perhaps matches TRBD2 (5 bases). The V gene's germline CDR1 is MNHEY and CDR2 SVGAGI. With 2 bases removed from V and 7 bases from J, the gap between germline ends came to 14 bases. This CDR3 spans 14 amino acids. The CDR3 DNA reads TGTGCCAGCAGTTACGGGCGTATACGGGGGACCCAGTACTTC. Its translation is CASSYGRIRGTQYF.

The chain recombines TRBV29-1 with TRBJ2-5; D is perhaps TRBD2 (5 bases). The CDR3 covers 14 residues. V was cut by 5 bases and J by 1 base, with 14 bases left in between. The germline V gene encodes CDR1 SQVTM and CDR2 ANQGSEA. The CDR3 sequence: CSVITGITQETQYF. The CDR3 region has the DNA TGCAGCGTTATAACCGGGATTACCCAAGAGACCCAGTACTTC.

The CDR3 sequence is CASNSGGADTQYF. The CDR3 DNA is TGTGCCAGTAACAGCGGGGGGGCAGATACGCAGTATTTT. The V and J genes are TRBV19 and TRBJ2-3; TRBD2 matches at 10 bases. The CDR3 has 13 amino acids. Germline lookup yields CDR1 LNHDA and CDR2 SQIVND (reference sequence). J lost 4 bases, V lost 7 bases, and 2 bases had no gene match.

The CDR3 bases are TGTGCCAGCAGTTTGGGAACAGGGAGGCCCGATCAGCCCCAGCATTTT. Protein sequence: CASSLGTGRPDQPQHF. The V and J genes are TRBV27 and TRBJ1-5; possibly TRBD1 for D (6 bases). The germline V gene has CDR1 MNHEY and CDR2 SMNVEV (reference sequence). This CDR3 is built from 16 residues. The V and J ends lost 3 bases and 5 bases respectively, with 17 bases between them.

This clone came up a few times. The sample carries other DNA sequences with the same CDR3. This sequence joins TRBV30 and TRBJ2-7; D gene uncertain. Trimming removed 0 bases at V and 5 bases at J, with 5 bases between. The germline V gene has CDR1 GTSNPN and CDR2 SVGIG (reference sequence). The CDR3 consists of 11 residues. In DNA, the CDR3 is TGTGCCTGGAGTGTAAGCCACGAGCAGTACTTC. Its protein product is CAWSVSHEQYF.

This clone turned up a few times. V usage is TRBV10-3 and J usage is TRBJ2-7, with TRBD2 as a possible D gene (6 bases). Per germline, CDR1 ENHRY and CDR2 SYGVKD. This CDR3 region has 13 residues. V lost 6 bases, J lost 3 bases, and 12 bases lay in between. CDR3 bases: TGTGCCATCAGCAGGGACTTCGACTACGAGCAGTACTTC. Translation gives CAISRDFDYEQYF.

The rearrangement joins TRBV5-1 to TRBJ1-5, with 7 bases that match TRBD1. The ends lost 4 bases at V and 2 bases at J; junction bases unmatched: 6. CDR3 length: 15 residues. Looked up from germline, CDR1 is SGHRS and CDR2 is YFSETQ. The CDR3 is CASSTGTDGNQPQHF. The CDR3 DNA sequence: TGCGCCAGCAGCACCGGGACAGATGGCAATCAGCCCCAGCATTTT.

This clone turned up a few times. The chain has TRBV18 and TRBJ2-1; D is unresolved. Germline V CDR1 and CDR2: KGHSH, LQKENI. The CDR3 covers 18 residues. V shed 6 bases and J shed 6 bases, with 27 bases lying between them. The CDR3 region is CASSPLMPWASGSNEQFF. CDR3 bases: TGTGCCAGCTCGCCTTTAATGCCCTGGGCATCAGGTAGCAATGAGCAGTTCTTC.

The chain links TRBV11-1 to TRBJ1-2, with D unresolved. Germline V lookup: CDR1 SGHAT, CDR2 FQDESV (reference sequence). The CDR3 has 14 residues. V was pared by 2 bases and J by 2 bases, with 9 bases between. The CDR3, as DNA: TGTGCCAGCAGCTTATCGGGTCCCAACTATGGCTACACCTTC. This sequence encodes CASSLSGPNYGYTF. The full variable domain, its missing parts supplied by reference TRBV11-1 and TRBJ1-2, is EAEVAQSPRYKITEKSQAVAFWCDPISGHATLYWYRQILGQGPELLVQFQDESVVDDSQLPKDRFSAERLKGVDSTLKIQPAELGDSAMYLCASSLSGPNYGYTFGSGTRLTVV.

In this sample, this clone turned up a few times. The J gene is TRBJ1-5, the V gene TRBV7-2; 10 bases fit TRBD1. The J segment lost 6 bases and the V segment lost 1 base, leaving 3 bases of the junction unmatched. The CDR3 extends over 15 amino acids. Germline V gives CDR1 SGHTA, CDR2 FQGNSA. CDR3 in DNA: TGTGCCAGCAGCTTAGAGGGGACAGGGGCTCAGCCCCAGCATTTT. This sequence encodes CASSLEGTGAQPQHF.